The 5 T cell receptor beta chains below all came from one sample that was sequenced in a study of vaccination and CD4 T cells after COVID-19. The Oncomine TCR Beta short-read assay generated sequence data from the DNA of cultured CD4+ T cells. TCRdb reprocessed the PCR reads with MiXCR, giving one entry per CDR3 protein. The sample lists about 15,000 distinct CDR3 sequences; 45% to 50% were seen once. These TCRs are of unknown antigen specificity. As for treatment: approximately 9-day PBMC culture with coronavirus spike peptide pools or control peptides (ViraFEST assay). The sample comprised CD4+ T cells from blood, cultured in vitro. The receptors were sampled from a human donor who had recovered from COVID-19.

The rearrangement uses TRBV10-1 and TRBJ2-2, with D tentatively TRBD1 or TRBD2 (6 bases each). Germline V gene data show CDR1 as WNHNN and CDR2 as SYGVQD (reference sequence). This CDR3 is 16 amino acids long. V was cut by 1 base and J by 0 bases, with 9 bases left in between. As DNA, the CDR3 is TGCGCCAGCAGTGAGTGGGGGGCACCGAACACCGGGGAGCTGTTTTTT. It specifies CASSEWGAPNTGELFF.

This clonotype was counted between two and nine times. The chain uses TRBV7-2 and TRBJ2-7, with D perhaps being TRBD1 or TRBD2 (5 bases each). V dropped 4 bases and J dropped 6 bases, with 22 bases sitting between them. The CDR3 totals 16 residues. Germline V CDR1 and CDR2: SGHTA, FQGNSA. For the CDR3, the DNA is TGTGCCAGCAGCTCACCGGGACCCCTGCAAGATGGCGAGCAGTACTTC. Translation: CASSSPGPLQDGEQYF.

This clonotype appeared once. The chain has TRBV6-5 and TRBJ1-2, with a possible D match to TRBD1 (5 bases). With 0 bases removed from V and 4 bases from J, the gap between germline ends came to 12 bases. Germline V gene sequence: CDR1 MNHEY, CDR2 SVGAGI. The CDR3 sequence is 15 residues long. This CDR3 reads CASSYSGRGSYGYTF. In nucleotides, the CDR3 is TGTGCCAGCAGTTACTCGGGGCGGGGTAGCTATGGCTACACCTTC.

This clonotype has more than one count but fewer than ten. This chain links TRBV11-3 with TRBJ2-5, with TRBD1 matching over 10 bases. The CDR3 is 15 residues long. The germline V gene has CDR1 SGHNT and CDR2 YENEEA. The J segment lost 3 bases and the V segment lost 5 bases, leaving 6 bases of the junction unmatched. CDR3 coding DNA: TGTGCCAGCAGCCCCGGGACAGGGGATAAAGAGACCCAGTACTTC. Translating gives CASSPGTGDKETQYF.

J is TRBJ2-3 and V is TRBV20-1; the D is unclear. Trimming cost V 0 bases and J 0 bases, with 7 bases left between them. CDR1 is DFQATT and CDR2 is SNEGSKA in the germline V gene (reference sequence). The CDR3 is 14 residues long. CDR3 bases: TGCAGTGCTAGAGATCCTAGAAGCACAGATACGCAGTATTTT. It translates to CSARDPRSTDTQYF.